A single sample gave rise to the 25 T cell receptor beta chains below, sequenced in a study of CD8+ T cells in alopecia areata. Stated treatment: oral pan-JAK inhibitor, 5-10 mg twice daily. As the sequencing template, cDNA was produced by extracting RNA and reverse transcribing it. Clones were sequenced by immunoSEQ multiplex PCR, and TCRdb holds only the in-frame ones, with some missing. This table has about 200,000 clones, 45% to 75% appearing once. Sequencing used CD4+ T cells sorted from blood, obtained at week 4, from a patient treated with tofacitinib. These TCRs come from a human donor with alopecia areata.

The chain couples TRBV28 to TRBJ1-6, with 8 bases matching TRBD1. Germline V CDR1 and CDR2: MDHEN, SYDVKM. Unmatched junction bases numbered 5, after V lost 8 bases and J lost 8 bases. The CDR3 has 13 amino acids. CDR3 nucleotide sequence: TGTGCCAGCCTGGACAGGGTAGATTCACCCCTCCACTTT. It translates to CASLDRVDSPLHF.

The chain couples TRBV2 to TRBJ2-7, with TRBD1 as a possible D gene (5 bases). CDR1 and CDR2 (germline): SNHLY, FYNNEI. The CDR3 totals 15 residues. Trimming stripped 6 bases from V and 2 bases from J, with 17 bases between. The CDR3 region is CASRANDQGTYEQYF. DNA for the CDR3: TGTGCCAGCAGAGCAAACGACCAGGGCACCTACGAGCAGTACTTC.

The chain joins TRBV29-1 to TRBJ2-5; 7 bases line up with TRBD1. The CDR3 length is 12 residues. Germline loops: CDR1 SQVTM, CDR2 ANQGSEA. V lost 8 bases, J lost 3 bases, and 6 bases stayed unmatched. CDR3 coding DNA: TGCAGCTTACGACAGGGAGAAGAGACCCAGTACTTC. Residues: CSLRQGEETQYF. Complete variable domain (other parts from reference TRBV29-1 and TRBJ2-5): SAVISQKPSRDICQRGTSLTIQCQVDSQVTMMFWYRQQPGQSLTLIATANQGSEATYESGFVIDKFPISRPNLTFSTLTVSNMSPEDSSIYLCSLRQGEETQYFGPGTRLLVL.

V is TRBV5-1 and J is TRBJ1-1, with TRBD1 matching over 7 bases. This CDR3 contains 14 residues. Germline lookup yields CDR1 SGHRS and CDR2 YFSETQ. The J segment lost 1 base and the V segment lost 5 bases, leaving 5 bases of the junction unmatched. CDR3 in amino acids: CASRPGTENTEAFF. The CDR3 DNA sequence: TGCGCCAGCAGGCCCGGGACAGAGAACACTGAAGCTTTCTTT.

This chain links TRBV30 with TRBJ1-1, with D tentatively TRBD1 (6 bases). The CDR3 spans 15 residues. Trimming took off 3 bases at V and 3 bases at J, with 17 bases between the two ends. Germline CDR1 is GTSNPN and CDR2 is SVGIG (reference sequence). The CDR3: CAWRETGKGHTEAFF. The CDR3 region has the DNA TGTGCCTGGAGGGAAACAGGGAAAGGGCACACTGAAGCTTTCTTT.

This chain uses TRBV18 with TRBJ2-3; no definite D call. The CDR3 contains 14 residues. CDR1 is KGHSH, CDR2 LQKENI, per germline. Trimming shortened V by 1 base and J by 0 bases, and 5 bases separated the two germline ends. This CDR3 reads CASSPRASTDTQYF. The CDR3 DNA sequence: TGTGCCAGCTCACCACGGGCTAGCACAGATACGCAGTATTTT.

The table lists this clone with a few counts. The chain is built from TRBV30 and TRBJ1-6; D perhaps matches TRBD1 (5 bases). In germline, CDR1 is GTSNPN, CDR2 SVGIG (reference sequence). The CDR3 is made up of 13 amino acids. Trimming removed 7 bases from V and 7 bases from J, with 14 bases in between. CDR3 DNA sequence: TGTGCCTTCACAGGCTTCGGGAATTCACCCCTCCACTTT. It translates to CAFTGFGNSPLHF.

The rearrangement uses TRBV30 and TRBJ1-2; D is ambiguous. With 2 bases removed from V and 5 bases from J, the gap between germline ends came to 9 bases. The CDR3 spans 12 residues. CDR1 and CDR2 (germline): GTSNPN, SVGIG (reference sequence). In DNA, the CDR3 is TGTGCCTGGAGTATCGGACCTTATGGCTACACCTTC. Translating gives CAWSIGPYGYTF.

The chain carries TRBV9 and TRBJ2-5; TRBD2 agrees at 10 bases. This CDR3 comprises 16 residues. The V segment lost 3 bases and the J segment 2 bases; nucleotides outside the gene matches: 7. CDR1 SGDLS and CDR2 YYNGEE come from the germline V gene. CDR3 sequence reads: CASSARPSGGQETQYF. CDR3 DNA: TGTGCCAGCAGCGCGCGGCCTAGCGGGGGTCAAGAGACCCAGTACTTC.

This clone was seen a handful of times. The V gene is TRBV7-9, the J gene TRBJ1-3; 7 bases agree with TRBD1. The CDR3 covers 15 residues. Germline trimming cut 5 bases from V and 2 bases from J; bases unmatched to any gene: 6. Germline V gene sequence: CDR1 SEHNR, CDR2 FQNEAQ (reference sequence). The CDR3 loop reads CASSRGGTAGNTIYF. CDR3 sequence (DNA): TGTGCCAGCAGCCGCGGAGGGACAGCTGGAAACACCATATATTTT.

This clone has just a few counts. This rearrangement joins TRBV29-1 to TRBJ2-5, with D uncertain. Germline V CDR1 and CDR2: SQVTM, ANQGSEA. The CDR3 covers 12 residues. Trimming removed 4 bases at V and 5 bases at J, with 11 bases between. The CDR3 loop is CSVGQRAETQYF. Written as DNA, the CDR3 is TGCAGCGTTGGGCAGCGCGCGGAGACCCAGTACTTC.

This clone was recorded only once. The chain joins TRBV7-9 to TRBJ1-6, with a weak D call TRBD1 (5 bases). Germline V CDR1 and CDR2: SEHNR, FQNEAQ (reference sequence). The CDR3 has 14 residues. V was shortened by 3 bases and J by 8 bases, with 11 bases between the two germline ends. The CDR3 reads CASSFVGHYSPLHF. CDR3 in DNA: TGTGCCAGCAGCTTCGTTGGACATTATTCACCCCTCCACTTT.

The V and J genes are TRBV6-5 and TRBJ2-3; no clear D gene. Between the trimmed V and J ends, which lost 2 bases and 4 bases, there was a span of 13 bases. Germline CDR1 and CDR2: MNHEY and SVGAGI. The CDR3 consists of 15 residues. CDR3 protein: CASSYVAEVSDTQYF. As DNA, the CDR3 is TGTGCCAGCAGTTACGTGGCAGAGGTGTCAGATACGCAGTATTTT.

The V call is TRBV30, the J call TRBJ1-1; D is ambiguous. The CDR3 has 14 amino acids. CDR1 GTSNPN and CDR2 SVGIG come from the germline V gene (reference sequence). The germline V and J ends were trimmed by 4 bases and 0 bases, with 12 bases remaining between them. CDR3: CAWTQSPLNTEAFF. As DNA, the CDR3 is TGTGCCTGGACCCAATCCCCTTTGAACACTGAAGCTTTCTTT.

The chain uses TRBV15 and TRBJ1-4; TRBD1 might be the D (5 bases). The CDR3 totals 14 residues. Trimming stripped 9 bases from V and 7 bases from J, with 18 bases between. Per germline, CDR1 LNHNV and CDR2 YYDKDF (reference sequence). The CDR3 DNA reads TGTGCCACTTATCGGGGAGGTCAGGGTGAAAAACTGTTTTTT. Protein product: CATYRGGQGEKLFF.

The V gene is TRBV30, the J gene TRBJ2-6; D unresolved. CDR1 GTSNPN and CDR2 SVGIG come from the germline V gene (reference sequence). The CDR3 is 13 residues long. The CDR3 region is CGAEPSGANVLTF. CDR3 bases: TGTGGAGCAGAACCCTCCGGGGCCAACGTCCTGACTTTC.

This CDR3 reads CASSAFQAGGARGANYGYTF. CDR3 nucleotides: TGTGCCAGCAGTGCTTTTCAGGCCGGGGGCGCACGGGGAGCTAACTATGGCTACACCTTC. This chain connects TRBV6-1 to TRBJ1-2; a possible D gene is TRBD1 (6 bases). V lost 4 bases and J lost 0, with 27 bases in between. The CDR3 contains 20 residues. Germline CDR1 and CDR2: MNHNS and SASEGT.

V and J are TRBV11-2 and TRBJ1-3, with 9 bases fitting TRBD1. Germline CDR1 reads SGHAT; CDR2 reads FQNNGV. V was clipped by 5 bases and J by 8 bases; unmatched bases: 7. The CDR3 consists of 14 residues. This CDR3 is CASSTTGGGDTIYF. The DNA of the CDR3 is TGTGCCAGCAGCACGACAGGGGGAGGGGACACCATATATTTT.

This sequence joins TRBV6-5 and TRBJ1-1; D call uncertain. Trimming removed 6 bases from V and 0 bases from J, with 11 bases in between. The CDR3 totals 14 residues. Germline CDR1 is MNHEY and CDR2 is SVGAGI. The CDR3: CASSSESMNTEAFF. Here the CDR3 DNA reads TGTGCCAGCAGCTCAGAGAGCATGAACACTGAAGCTTTCTTT.

This chain connects TRBV9 to TRBJ2-3, with D possibly TRBD2 on 5 matching bases. CDR1 SGDLS and CDR2 YYNGEE come from the germline V gene. The CDR3 runs to 16 residues. With 3 bases removed from V and 2 bases from J, the gap between germline ends came to 16 bases. CDR3 coding DNA: TGTGCCAGCAGCGCGGACTGGCGGTCCTACACAGATACGCAGTATTTT. It codes for CASSADWRSYTDTQYF.

The chain employs TRBV7-2 and TRBJ2-3; D perhaps matches TRBD1 (5 bases). The CDR3 sequence is 12 residues long. Trimming stripped 5 bases from V and 6 bases from J, with 9 bases between. CDR1 is SGHTA and CDR2 is FQGNSA in the germline V gene. The CDR3 loop reads CASSLNRDTQYF. CDR3 bases: TGTGCCAGCAGCCTCAACAGGGATACGCAGTATTTT.

The genes are TRBV30 and TRBJ1-1, with D unclear. The CDR3 runs 11 residues. Trimming removed 0 bases from V and 11 bases from J, with 10 bases in between. CDR1 and CDR2 from the germline V gene are GTSNPN and SVGIG (reference sequence). This CDR3 reads CAWSVENMAFF. For the CDR3, the DNA is TGTGCCTGGAGTGTGGAGAACATGGCTTTCTTT. Drawing the rest from reference TRBV30 and TRBJ1-1, the complete variable domain is SQTIHQWPATLVQPVGSPLSLECTVEGTSNPNLYWYRQAAGRGLQLLFYSVGIGQISSEVPQNLSASRPQDRQFILSSKKLLLSDSGFYLCAWSVENMAFFGQGTRLTVV.

The genes are TRBV28 and TRBJ2-5; 8 nucleotides agree with TRBD2. V was clipped by 6 bases and J by 3 bases; unmatched bases: 6. The CDR3 sequence is 14 residues long. CDR1 is MDHEN and CDR2 is SYDVKM in the germline V gene. CDR3 sequence (DNA): TGTGCCAGCAGGGCCGCGGGGGGTAAAGAGACCCAGTACTTC. It translates to CASRAAGGKETQYF. The variable domain in full, completed from reference TRBV28 and TRBJ2-5, reads DVKVTQSSRYLVKRTGEKVFLECVQDMDHENMFWYRQDPGLGLRLIYFSYDVKMKEKGDIPEGYSVSREKKERFSLILESASTNQTSMYLCASRAAGGKETQYFGPGTRLLVL.

This clone has only a few counts. V and J are TRBV10-3 and TRBJ2-3; D gene unclear. The V gene's germline CDR1 is ENHRY and CDR2 SYGVKD. There are 12 residues in the CDR3. The ends were cut back, 8 bases at V and 0 bases at J, with 6 bases in the middle. The CDR3 bases are TGTGCCATCTCTTCTAGCACAGATACGCAGTATTTT. This codes for CAISSSTDTQYF.

The V call is TRBV29-1, the J call TRBJ2-3, with D possibly matching TRBD2 (6 bases). This CDR3 has 14 residues. Trimming took off 4 bases at V and 1 base at J, with 12 bases between the two ends. CDR1 and CDR2 (germline): SQVTM, ANQGSEA. CDR3 coding DNA: TGCAGCGTTGCCCCATCGGGAGGCACAGATACGCAGTATTTT. Translation gives CSVAPSGGTDTQYF.